This T cell receptor (beta chain) is drawn from a study of OX40 agonist ivuxolimab in advanced cancers. The method was immunoSEQ multiplex PCR; TCRdb's version includes in-frame clones alone and lacks a portion of them. Of tens of thousands of clones listed, about 88% were seen once; the top ten hold roughly 1%. The CDR3 has 11 amino acids. Study-level results: The average count of expanded clones was higher among CD8+ T cells than among CD4+.

Notes on this clone: The target antigen is unknown.

The receptor's source is an adult with an advanced solid tumor such as melanoma, head and neck, liver or kidney cancer. Sequenced here: CD4+ or CD8+ T cells sorted from blood, sampled in a trial of the OX40 agonist ivuxolimab. The chain links TRBV21-1 to TRBJ1-4. TRBV21-1 is a listed pseudogene. The CDR3, as DNA: TGTGCCCCCCGGGGATATGAAAAACTGTTTTTT. It translates to CAPRGYEKLFF.